This passage covers 21 T cell receptor beta chains from one sample sequenced in a study of cytomegalovirus exposure and HLA in healthy donors. The assay was immunoSEQ multiplex PCR, and TCRdb's table has in-frame clones only and misses some. The sample holds roughly 100,000 clones, approximately 94% seen once. The specimen sequenced was PBMCs. All receptors derive from a woman aged 18-35 years in good health and CMV-seronegative.

CDR3 coding DNA: TGTGCCAGCTCACCCTTAAGCGGGGCACAAGAGACCCAGTACTTC. Protein: CASSPLSGAQETQYF. The chain combines TRBV18 with TRBJ2-5; 7 nucleotides agree with TRBD2. V was pared by 3 bases and J by 2 bases, with 6 bases of the junction left unmatched. Germline values: CDR1 KGHSH, CDR2 LQKENI. This CDR3 spans 15 amino acids. Full variable domain (rest looked up from reference TRBV18 and TRBJ2-5): NAGVMQNPRHLVRRRGQEARLRCSPMKGHSHVYWYRQLPEEGLKFMVYLQKENIIDESGMPKERFSAEFPKEGPSILRIQQVVRGDSAAYFCASSPLSGAQETQYFGPGTRLLVL.

The chain employs TRBV2 and TRBJ1-2; D is ambiguous. This CDR3 has 13 residues. Deletions cut 6 bases from V and 2 bases from J, with 10 bases between. CDR1 is SNHLY and CDR2 is FYNNEI in the germline V gene. DNA of the CDR3: TGTGCCAGCAGAGTTCTAACGAACTATGGCTACACCTTC. Translation gives CASRVLTNYGYTF.

V usage is TRBV7-2 and J usage is TRBJ2-1; the D gene is possibly TRBD2 (6 bases). Germline CDR1 and CDR2: SGHTA and FQGNSA. The CDR3 sequence is 14 residues long. V dropped 8 bases and J dropped 13 bases, with 24 bases sitting between them. The CDR3 sequence: CASCIQGVGRDQFF. Written as DNA, the CDR3 is TGTGCCAGCTGCATCCAGGGAGTCGGGAGAGACCAGTTCTTC.

This chain joins TRBV11-3 and TRBJ2-3; 16 positions agree with TRBD2. The J segment lost 4 bases and the V segment lost 4 bases, leaving 5 bases of the junction unmatched. This CDR3 contains 17 residues. The germline V gene encodes CDR1 SGHNT and CDR2 YENEEA. The CDR3 region is CASSSAGTSGGADTQYF. DNA for the CDR3: TGTGCCAGCAGCTCAGCCGGGACTAGCGGGGGGGCAGATACGCAGTATTTT.

This chain connects TRBV27 to TRBJ1-2; TRBD1 matches at 7 bases. V lost 0 bases to trimming and J lost 7 bases; unmatched junction nucleotides: 20. The CDR3 runs 19 residues. Germline V lookup: CDR1 MNHEY, CDR2 SMNVEV (reference sequence). CDR3 nucleotide sequence: TGTGCCAGCAGTTTATCGGGGGCGCGACAGGGTTCTTTATCAGTTGGCTACACCTTC. Translating gives CASSLSGARQGSLSVGYTF.

The rearrangement links TRBV27 to TRBJ1-5; 10 nucleotides align to TRBD1. V was clipped by 3 bases and J by 1 base; unmatched bases: 12. Germline CDR1 MNHEY, CDR2 SMNVEV (reference sequence). The CDR3 covers 19 residues. The CDR3 loop is CASSFRLPGQGKSNQPQHF. The DNA of the CDR3 is TGTGCCAGCAGTTTTCGCCTCCCGGGACAGGGGAAGAGCAATCAGCCCCAGCATTTT.

This clone was counted a single time. The chain combines TRBV6-1 with TRBJ1-2, with 8 bases aligning to TRBD1. The CDR3 is 17 amino acids. CDR1 is MNHNS and CDR2 is SASEGT in the germline V gene. V was pared by 0 bases and J by 4 bases, with 10 bases of the junction left unmatched. The CDR3 reads CASSEAQGTGALYGYTF. The CDR3 coding sequence is TGTGCCAGCAGTGAAGCGCAAGGGACAGGAGCACTCTATGGCTACACCTTC.

This chain uses TRBV7-2 with TRBJ1-3, with 7 bases lining up with TRBD1. There are 15 residues in the CDR3. CDR1 is SGHTA and CDR2 is FQGNSA in the germline V gene. The trim removed 3 bases at V and 2 bases at J, leaving 4 bases unmatched. The CDR3 DNA is TGTGCCAGCAGCTTTGTTACAGGGGCTGGAAACACCATATATTTT. This encodes CASSFVTGAGNTIYF.

The chain links TRBV7-3 to TRBJ2-2; D may be TRBD1 (6 bases). CDR1 and CDR2 (germline): SGHTA, FQGTGA. The CDR3 has 15 amino acids. The V and J ends lost 5 bases and 0 bases respectively, with 10 bases between them. The CDR3 spells CASSPRTANTGELFF. The CDR3, as DNA: TGTGCCAGCAGCCCAAGGACAGCGAACACCGGGGAGCTGTTTTTT. Combining the CDR3 with reference TRBV7-3 and TRBJ2-2 gives the whole variable domain GAGVSQTPSNKVTEKGKYVELRCDPISGHTALYWYRQSLGQGPEFLIYFQGTGAADDSGLPNDRFFAVRPEGSVSTLKIQRTERGDSAVYLCASSPRTANTGELFFGEGSRLTVL.

The V and J genes are TRBV4-3 and TRBJ1-2; D perhaps matches TRBD1 (5 bases). CDR3 length equals 16 residues. The germline V and J ends were trimmed by 0 bases and 6 bases, with 17 bases remaining between them. Germline CDR1 and CDR2: LGHNA and YSLEER. The CDR3 sequence is CASSQEGTAGADGYTF. The DNA of the CDR3 is TGCGCCAGCAGCCAAGAAGGGACTGCAGGCGCGGATGGCTACACCTTC.

A note on this clone: The junction and the germline gene differ at one end; a read error may be behind it. V gene TRBV7-7 combines with J gene TRBJ1-5; possible D gene TRBD1, 5 bases. CDR3 length: 17 residues. Germline loops: CDR1 SSHAT, CDR2 FNYEAQ (reference sequence). In DNA form, the CDR3 reads TGTGCTAGCAGATATAGGGCAGGACACCGGCCAGACCAGCCCCAGCATTTT. Encoded protein: CASRYRAGHRPDQPQHF.

Comments on this clone: Other nucleotide sequences in the sample specify the same CDR3. The chain is built from TRBV9 and TRBJ2-3; 11 bases map to TRBD2. CDR3 size: 15 residues. With V trimmed by 0 bases and J by 3 bases, 0 bases remained unmatched. Germline assignment: CDR1 SGDLS and CDR2 YYNGEE. In DNA, the CDR3 is TGTGCCAGCAGCGTAGGGACTAGCGGGACAGATACGCAGTATTTT. Translating gives CASSVGTSGTDTQYF.

The rearrangement links TRBV19 to TRBJ2-1; D is uncertain. The V gene lost 3 bases and the J gene lost 8 bases, with 26 bases spanning the gap. Germline V lookup: CDR1 LNHDA, CDR2 SQIVND (reference sequence). The length of the CDR3 is 18 residues. DNA for the CDR3: TGTGCCAGTAGTATTAGAGGTCCCCAATCTATTTTCCCAGATGAGCAGTTCTTC. Its protein product is CASSIRGPQSIFPDEQFF.

V usage is TRBV19 and J usage is TRBJ1-6; 8 bases are a match to TRBD1. Germline CDR1 is LNHDA and CDR2 is SQIVND (reference sequence). V gave up 4 bases and J gave up 9 bases; unmatched junction bases: 2. The CDR3 runs to 13 residues. The CDR3 protein is CASSTGQGSPLHF. CDR3 nucleotides: TGTGCCAGTAGTACCGGACAGGGTTCACCCCTCCACTTT.

The chain links TRBV27 to TRBJ1-3; D may be TRBD1 (5 bases). The germline CDR1 and CDR2 sequences are MNHEY and SMNVEV (reference sequence). Trimming pared 6 bases from V and 8 bases from J, leaving 17 bases between. The CDR3 loop spans 14 amino acids. The chain's CDR3 is CASSPRLGVHTIYF. The CDR3 DNA reads TGTGCCAGCAGCCCCAGGTTAGGGGTACACACCATATATTTT.

As DNA, the CDR3 is TGTGCCAGCAGTACGGGACAGGGAAACATTCAGTACTTC. Amino acids: CASSTGQGNIQYF. The genes are TRBV6-1 and TRBJ2-4, with 9 bases that match TRBD1. CDR3 length equals 13 residues. Trimming removed 5 bases from V and 6 bases from J; junction bases left unmatched: 2. Germline CDR1 MNHNS, CDR2 SASEGT.

The chain links TRBV6-1 to TRBJ1-5; D is possibly TRBD1 (6 bases). The CDR3 covers 15 residues. Germline CDR1 and CDR2: MNHNS and SASEGT. V was pared by 3 bases and J by 5 bases, with 14 bases between. CDR3 sequence: CASSDNWGGDQPQHF. In DNA, the CDR3 is TGTGCCAGCAGTGATAATTGGGGGGGCGATCAGCCCCAGCATTTT.

J is TRBJ2-1 and V is TRBV6-1; D call uncertain. This CDR3 is 15 amino acids long. V was clipped by 2 bases and J by 4 bases, with 12 bases between them. Germline CDR1 and CDR2: MNHNS and SASEGT. The CDR3 nucleotides read TGTGCCAGCAGTGAACACGCGAGGCCATACAATGAGCAGTTCTTC. This translates into CASSEHARPYNEQFF.

The chain employs TRBV7-2 and TRBJ1-2; D possibly corresponds to TRBD1 (5 bases). The germline gives CDR1 SGHTA, CDR2 FQGNSA. The germline V and J ends were trimmed by 6 bases and 4 bases, with 9 bases remaining between them. The CDR3 loop spans 12 amino acids. CDR3 sequence reads: CASRPDSYGYTF. Here the CDR3 DNA reads TGTGCCAGCAGACCTGACAGCTATGGCTACACCTTC.

The chain links TRBV7-2 to TRBJ1-1; the match to TRBD1 covers 7 bases. The CDR3 runs to 13 residues. CDR1 is SGHTA and CDR2 is FQGNSA in the germline V gene. J lost 3 bases, V lost 6 bases, and 4 bases had no gene match. CDR3 nucleotides: TGTGCCAGCAGTTCGCAGGGGGACACTGAAGCTTTCTTT. Protein sequence: CASSSQGDTEAFF.

J is TRBJ1-6 and V is TRBV7-2, with 8 bases aligning to TRBD1. The germline CDR1 and CDR2 sequences are SGHTA and FQGNSA. The CDR3 sequence is 15 residues long. Unmatched junction bases numbered 7, after V lost 5 bases and J lost 7 bases. The CDR3 protein is CASSPRQGRNSPLHF. The CDR3 DNA reads as TGTGCCAGCAGCCCACGACAGGGGCGGAATTCACCCCTCCACTTT.